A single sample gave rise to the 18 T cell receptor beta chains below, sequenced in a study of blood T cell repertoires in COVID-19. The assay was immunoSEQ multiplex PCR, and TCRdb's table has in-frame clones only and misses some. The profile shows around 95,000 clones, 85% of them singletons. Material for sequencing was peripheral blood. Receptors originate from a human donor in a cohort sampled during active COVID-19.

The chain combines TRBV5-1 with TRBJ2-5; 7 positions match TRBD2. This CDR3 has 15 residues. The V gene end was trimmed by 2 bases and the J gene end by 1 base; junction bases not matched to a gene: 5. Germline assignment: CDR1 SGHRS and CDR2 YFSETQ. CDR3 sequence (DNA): TGCGCCAGCAGCTTCGCGGGAGAGCGCCAAGAGACCCAGTACTTC. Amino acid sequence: CASSFAGERQETQYF. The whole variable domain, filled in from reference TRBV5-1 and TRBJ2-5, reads KAGVTQTPRYLIKTRGQQVTLSCSPISGHRSVSWYQQTPGQGLQFLFEYFSETQRNKGNFPGRFSGRQFSNSRSEMNVSTLELGDSALYLCASSFAGERQETQYFGPGTRLLVL.

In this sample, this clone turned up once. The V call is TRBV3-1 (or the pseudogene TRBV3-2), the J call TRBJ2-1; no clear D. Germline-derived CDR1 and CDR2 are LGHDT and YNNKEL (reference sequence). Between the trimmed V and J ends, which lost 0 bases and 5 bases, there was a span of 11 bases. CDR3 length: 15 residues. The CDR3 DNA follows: TGTGCCAGCAGCCAAGAGGCCCTGGGCGACAATGAGCAGTTCTTC. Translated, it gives CASSQEALGDNEQFF.

The DNA for the CDR3 is TGTGCCAGCAGTTTCGGGACTAGCGGGGGAGGGCGCCCCTACAATGAGCAGTTCTTC. Its protein product is CASSFGTSGGGRPYNEQFF. The genes are TRBV6-2 or TRBV6-3 and TRBJ2-1; 14 bases map to TRBD2. Germline CDR1 reads MNHEY; CDR2 reads SVGEGT. Germline trimming cut 4 bases from V and 2 bases from J; bases unmatched to any gene: 10. The CDR3 is 19 amino acids.

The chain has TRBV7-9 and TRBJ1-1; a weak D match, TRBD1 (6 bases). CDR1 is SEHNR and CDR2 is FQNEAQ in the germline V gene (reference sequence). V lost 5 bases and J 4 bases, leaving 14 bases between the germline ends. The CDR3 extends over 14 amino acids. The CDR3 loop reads CASSGRGGGTEAFF. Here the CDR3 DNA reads TGTGCCAGCAGCGGACGGGGAGGGGGCACTGAAGCTTTCTTT. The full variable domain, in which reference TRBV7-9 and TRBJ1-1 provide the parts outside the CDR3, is DTGVSQNPRHKITKRGQNVTFRCDPISEHNRLYWYRQTLGQGPEFLTYFQNEAQLEKSRLLSDRFSAERPKGSFSTLEIQRTEQGDSAMYLCASSGRGGGTEAFFGQGTRLTVV.

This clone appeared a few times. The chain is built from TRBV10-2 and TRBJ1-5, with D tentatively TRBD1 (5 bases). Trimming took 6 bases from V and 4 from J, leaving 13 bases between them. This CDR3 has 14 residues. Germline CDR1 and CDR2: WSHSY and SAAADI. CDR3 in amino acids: CASRDGHPNQPQHF. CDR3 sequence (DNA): TGCGCCAGCAGGGACGGACATCCAAATCAGCCCCAGCATTTT.

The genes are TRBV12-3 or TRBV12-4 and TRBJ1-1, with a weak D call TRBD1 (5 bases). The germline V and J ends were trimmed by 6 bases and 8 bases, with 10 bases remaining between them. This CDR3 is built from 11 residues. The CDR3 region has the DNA TGTGCCAGCAGCAGGGTTGAGGAAGCTTTCTTT. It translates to CASSRVEEAFF.

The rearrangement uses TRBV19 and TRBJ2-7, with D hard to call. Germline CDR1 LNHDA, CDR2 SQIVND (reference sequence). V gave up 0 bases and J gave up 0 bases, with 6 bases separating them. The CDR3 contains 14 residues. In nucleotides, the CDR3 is TGTGCCAGTAGTATAGAGAGAAACTCCTACGAGCAGTACTTC. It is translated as CASSIERNSYEQYF.

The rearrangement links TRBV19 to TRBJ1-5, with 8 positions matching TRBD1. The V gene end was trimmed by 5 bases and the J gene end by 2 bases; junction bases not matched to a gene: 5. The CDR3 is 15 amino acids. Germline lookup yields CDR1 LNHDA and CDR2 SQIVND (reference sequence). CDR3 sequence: CASSPGGLGNQPQHF. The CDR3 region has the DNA TGTGCCAGTAGTCCAGGGGGCCTGGGCAATCAGCCCCAGCATTTT.

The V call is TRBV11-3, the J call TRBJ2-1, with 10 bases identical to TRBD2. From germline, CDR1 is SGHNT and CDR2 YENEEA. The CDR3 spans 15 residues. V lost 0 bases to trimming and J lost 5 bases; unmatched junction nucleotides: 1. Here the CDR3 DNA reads TGTGCCAGCAGCTTAGATAGCGGGAGGAACAATGAGCAGTTCTTC. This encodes CASSLDSGRNNEQFF.

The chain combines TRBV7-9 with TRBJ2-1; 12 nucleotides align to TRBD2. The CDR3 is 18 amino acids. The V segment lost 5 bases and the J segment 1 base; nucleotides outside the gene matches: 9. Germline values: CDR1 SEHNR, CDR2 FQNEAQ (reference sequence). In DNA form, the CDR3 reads TGTGCCAGCAGCCCGGGAGGACTAGCGGGATATTCCTACAATGAGCAGTTCTTC. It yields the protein CASSPGGLAGYSYNEQFF.

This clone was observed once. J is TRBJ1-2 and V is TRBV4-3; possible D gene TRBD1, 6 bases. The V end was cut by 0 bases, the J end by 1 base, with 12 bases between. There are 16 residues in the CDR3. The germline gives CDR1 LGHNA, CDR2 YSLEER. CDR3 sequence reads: CASSQDSQGINYGYTF. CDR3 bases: TGCGCCAGCAGCCAAGATAGCCAGGGGATTAACTATGGCTACACCTTC.

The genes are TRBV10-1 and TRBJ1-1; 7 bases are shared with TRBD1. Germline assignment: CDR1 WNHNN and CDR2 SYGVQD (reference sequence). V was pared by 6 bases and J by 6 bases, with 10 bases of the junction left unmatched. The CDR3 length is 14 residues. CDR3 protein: CASSPRKGAAEAFF. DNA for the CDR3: TGCGCCAGCAGCCCGCGCAAGGGGGCGGCTGAAGCTTTCTTT.

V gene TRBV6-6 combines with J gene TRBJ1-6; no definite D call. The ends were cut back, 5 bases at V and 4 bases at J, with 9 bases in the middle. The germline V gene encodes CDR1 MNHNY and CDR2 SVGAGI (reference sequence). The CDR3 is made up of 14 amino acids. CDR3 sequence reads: CASSPGHYNSPLHF. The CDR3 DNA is TGTGCCAGCAGTCCGGGTCATTATAATTCACCCCTCCACTTT.

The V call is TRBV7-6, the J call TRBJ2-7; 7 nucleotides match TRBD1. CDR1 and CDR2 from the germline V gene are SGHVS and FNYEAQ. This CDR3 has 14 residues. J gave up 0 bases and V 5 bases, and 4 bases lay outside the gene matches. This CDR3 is CASSRGQISYEQYF. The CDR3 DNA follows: TGTGCCAGCAGCCGGGGACAGATCTCCTACGAGCAGTACTTC.

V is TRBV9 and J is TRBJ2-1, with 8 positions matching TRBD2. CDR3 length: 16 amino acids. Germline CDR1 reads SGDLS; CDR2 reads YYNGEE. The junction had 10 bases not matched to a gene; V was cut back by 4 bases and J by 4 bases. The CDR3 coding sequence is TGTGCCAGCAGCTTAACCGGGACTAGGGCTTACAATGAGCAGTTCTTC. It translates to CASSLTGTRAYNEQFF.

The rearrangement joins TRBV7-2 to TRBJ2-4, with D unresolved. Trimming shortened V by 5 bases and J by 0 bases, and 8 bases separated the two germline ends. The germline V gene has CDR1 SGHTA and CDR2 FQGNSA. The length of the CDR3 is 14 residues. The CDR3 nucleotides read TGTGCCAGCAGCACCAGTGTAGCCAAAAACATTCAGTACTTC. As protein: CASSTSVAKNIQYF.

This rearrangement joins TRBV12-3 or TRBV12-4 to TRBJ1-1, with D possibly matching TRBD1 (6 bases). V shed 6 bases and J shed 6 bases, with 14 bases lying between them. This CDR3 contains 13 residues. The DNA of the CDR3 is TGTGCCAGCAGCCTACAGGGTAGCCCTGAAGCTTTCTTT. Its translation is CASSLQGSPEAFF.

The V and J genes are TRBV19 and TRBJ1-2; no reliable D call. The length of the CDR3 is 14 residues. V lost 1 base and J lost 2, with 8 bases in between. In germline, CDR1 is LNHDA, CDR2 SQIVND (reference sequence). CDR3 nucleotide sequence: TGTGCCAGTAGTATAGGTAATCCCAACTATGGCTACACCTTC. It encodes CASSIGNPNYGYTF.